These T cell receptor beta chains were read from a single sample in a study of blood T cell repertoires in COVID-19. The repertoire was sequenced with immunoSEQ multiplex PCR; TCRdb's copy has only in-frame clones and lacks some. The data contain 75,000 to 95,000 clones, 79% of them singletons. The sample taken for sequencing was peripheral blood. The origin of the receptors is a woman of 80 years or more with active or convalescent COVID-19. CDR3s include the opening cysteine and the closing phenylalanine or tryptophan. The D gene is left open where the match is weak. Clone size appears in some rows only: once, few, many, or a class for an expanded clone.

- | TRBJ2-7 | TRBV5-1 | - | CASSLDPPGEQYF | TGCGCCAGCAGCTTGGACCCCCCGGGCGAGCAGTACTTC
- | TRBJ1-1 | TRBV7-9 | - | CASSPASRVGNTEAFF | TGTGCCAGCAGCCCAGCGTCCCGAGTCGGGAACACTGAAGCTTTCTTT
TRBD2 | TRBJ2-7 | TRBV18 | once | CASSPTLGLAGYEQYF | TGTGCCAGCTCACCAACTCTCGGACTAGCGGGTTACGAGCAGTACTTC
- | TRBJ2-1 | TRBV29-1 | once | CSARGWSSYNEQFF | TGCAGCGCTAGGGGCTGGAGCTCCTACAATGAGCAGTTCTTC
TRBD1 | TRBJ1-4 | TRBV5-5 | - | CASSGTAKNEKLFF | TGTGCCAGCAGCGGGACAGCTAAGAATGAAAAACTGTTTTTT
- | TRBJ2-7 | TRBV27 | - | CASSRREGAYEQYF | TGTGCCAGCAGTAGGAGGGAAGGGGCCTACGAGCAGTACTTC
TRBD2 | TRBJ2-3 | TRBV5-3 | - | CARSLAASGSFDTQYF | TGTGCCAGAAGCTTGGCGGCTAGCGGGAGTTTCGATACGCAGTATTTT
TRBD2 | TRBJ2-2 | TRBV6-5 | - | CASSYSLAGVAGELFF | TGTGCCAGCAGTTACTCGCTAGCGGGGGTGGCCGGGGAGCTGTTTTTT
- | TRBJ2-6 | TRBV7-2 | - | CASSGGSSGANVLTF | TGTGCCAGCAGCGGGGGGTCCTCTGGGGCCAACGTCCTGACTTTC
- | TRBJ2-7 | TRBV2 | - | CALTQGGRRAFSYEQYF | TGTGCCCTCACCCAAGGGGGCAGGAGGGCGTTCTCCTACGAGCAGTACTTC
TRBD1 | TRBJ2-3 | TRBV6-5 | - | CASSTGTGGHTQYF | TGTGCCAGCAGCACCGGGACAGGGGGCCATACGCAGTATTTT
TRBD2 | TRBJ2-1 | TRBV18 | - | CASSPAGLAYNEQFF | TGTGCCAGCTCACCAGCGGGACTAGCCTACAATGAGCAGTTCTTC
- | TRBJ2-1 | TRBV4-1 | - | CASSHDWSSYNEQFF | TGCGCCAGCAGCCATGATTGGAGCTCCTACAATGAGCAGTTCTTC
- | TRBJ2-2 | TRBV28 | - | CASSLWSVGELFF | TGTGCCAGCAGTTTATGGTCGGTCGGGGAGCTGTTTTTT
TRBD2 | TRBJ2-7 | TRBV7-2 | - | CASSFETQTSGVYEQYF | TGTGCCAGCAGCTTCGAAACTCAGACTAGCGGGGTCTACGAGCAGTACTTC
- | TRBJ2-2 | TRBV2 | - | CASTYGAGSKDTGELFF | TGTGCCAGCACTTATGGGGCGGGGTCTAAGGACACCGGGGAGCTGTTTTTT
- | TRBJ2-3 | TRBV3-1/TRBV3-2 | - | CASSQGGQWLDTQYF | TGTGCCAGCAGCCAAGGAGGTCAGTGGTTAGATACGCAGTATTTT
TRBD1 | TRBJ1-1 | TRBV27 | - | CASKDRVRTEAFF | TGTGCCAGCAAGGACAGGGTGAGAACTGAAGCTTTCTTT
TRBD2 | TRBJ2-3 | TRBV11-3 | - | CASSLGSSGGTDTQYF | TGTGCCAGCAGCTTAGGTAGTAGCGGGGGGACAGATACGCAGTATTTT
- | TRBJ1-1 | TRBV6-2/TRBV6-3 | few | CASSQTGWTEAFF | TGTGCCAGCAGTCAAACAGGGTGGACTGAAGCTTTCTTT
- | TRBJ1-2 | TRBV9 | - | CASSEEVTGYGYTF | TGTGCCAGCAGCGAAGAAGTAACAGGGTATGGCTACACCTTC
TRBD1 | TRBJ1-5 | TRBV27 | - | CASSLWQGASQPQHF | TGTGCCAGCAGTTTATGGCAGGGGGCGAGTCAGCCCCAGCATTTT
TRBD1 | TRBJ2-6 | TRBV11-2 | once | CASSRTGGTGANVLTF | TGTGCCAGCAGTCGCACAGGGGGCACTGGGGCCAACGTCCTGACTTTC
TRBD2 | TRBJ2-3 | TRBV20-1 | - | CSASFGLAGGTDTQYF | TGCAGTGCTAGTTTTGGGCTAGCGGGAGGCACAGATACGCAGTATTTT
- | TRBJ2-6 | TRBV19 | - | CASSIPWGAGANVLTF | TGTGCCAGTAGTATTCCCTGGGGGGCTGGGGCCAACGTCCTGACTTTC
- | TRBJ1-5 | TRBV19 | few | CASSFMGGQPQHF | TGTGCCAGTAGTTTCATGGGGGGTCAGCCCCAGCATTTT
TRBD1 | TRBJ2-7 | TRBV5-1 | few | CASSYPGQGGEQYF | TGCGCCAGCAGCTATCCGGGACAGGGGGGCGAGCAGTACTTC
- | TRBJ1-1 | TRBV28 | - | CASTPSVGVRLGEAFF | TGTGCCAGCACCCCCTCGGTAGGGGTTCGGTTGGGTGAAGCTTTCTTT
- | TRBJ2-7 | TRBV10-2 | - | CASSPGRRVSYEQYF | TGCGCCAGCAGTCCGGGGAGGAGGGTCTCCTACGAGCAGTACTTC
- | TRBJ1-3 | TRBV10-2 | - | CASRPRVPSDTIYF | TGCGCCAGCAGGCCCAGGGTTCCGTCGGACACCATATATTTT
TRBD2 | TRBJ2-1 | TRBV7-9 | - | CASSSPPGGSQLHEQFF | TGTGCCAGCAGCTCCCCCCCGGGAGGGAGCCAGTTGCATGAGCAGTTCTTC
TRBD2 | TRBJ2-2 | TRBV14 | - | CASSQGHLAGVLASSTGELFF | TGTGCCAGCAGCCAAGGCCACTTAGCGGGAGTTCTGGCCTCGAGCACCGGGGAGCTGTTTTTT
TRBD2 | TRBJ2-3 | TRBV6-5 | few | CASSLTSGEQDTQYF | TGTGCCAGCAGTCTGACTAGCGGGGAACAAGATACGCAGTATTTT
TRBD1 | TRBJ1-4 | TRBV28 | - | CASSVEGARGEKLFF | TGTGCCAGCTCGGTGGAGGGGGCGCGGGGTGAAAAACTGTTTTTT
- | TRBJ1-2 | TRBV19 | - | CASSIHSNYGYTF | TGTGCCAGTAGTATTCACAGCAACTATGGCTACACCTTC
TRBD1 | TRBJ1-2 | TRBV24-1 | - | CATSDSGTGASGYTF | TGTGCCACCAGTGACTCCGGGACAGGGGCGTCTGGCTACACCTTC
TRBD1 | TRBJ1-5 | TRBV5-1 | - | CASSSGQGGLDSNQPQHF | TGCGCCAGCAGCTCCGGACAGGGCGGGCTGGATAGCAATCAGCCCCAGCATTTT
TRBD1 | TRBJ2-1 | TRBV5-1 | - | CASSTNPTGGNYNEQFF | TGCGCCAGCAGCACTAACCCGACAGGGGGTAACTACAATGAGCAGTTCTTC
- | TRBJ2-2 | TRBV19 | - | CASSKSGQNTGELFF | TGTGCCAGTAGTAAATCCGGACAGAACACCGGGGAGCTGTTTTTT
- | TRBJ2-5 | TRBV19 | few | CASSIGLRETQYF | TGTGCCAGTAGTATAGGGTTGCGAGAGACCCAGTACTTC
- | TRBJ1-3 | TRBV18 | - | CASSPPLNSGNTIYF | TGTGCCAGCTCACCTCCACTGAACTCTGGAAACACCATATATTTT
- | TRBJ1-5 | TRBV11-2 | - | CASSLALNQPQHF | TGTGCCAGCAGCTTAGCACTTAACCAGCCCCAGCATTTT
TRBD1 | TRBJ1-2 | TRBV27 | - | CASSMDRRAYGYTF | TGTGCCAGCAGCATGGACAGGCGAGCCTATGGCTACACCTTC
TRBD2 | TRBJ2-5 | TRBV7-2 | - | CASSLGGGSGIGETQYF | TGTGCCAGCAGCTTAGGAGGCGGTAGCGGGATCGGAGAGACCCAGTACTTC
- | TRBJ1-2 | TRBV10-2 | - | CASSPRGGGVISANYGYTF | TGCGCCAGCAGCCCCCGAGGCGGTGGCGTCATTTCAGCTAACTATGGCTACACCTTC
- | TRBJ2-7 | TRBV6-5 | - | CASRETSEYYEQYF | TGTGCCAGTCGAGAGACTAGTGAATATTACGAGCAGTACTTC
- | TRBJ2-5 | TRBV13 | - | CASSPGRETQYF | TGTGCCAGCAGCCCTGGGAGGGAGACCCAGTACTTC